The clone carrying this T cell receptor beta chain came up once. Its matching antigen is unknown. These data belong to a study of cytomegalovirus exposure and HLA in healthy donors. General observations from the study: Some public TCRs appeared in many individuals, while most sequences were rare. In vitro checks showed that a few CMV-associated chains really do target CMV antigens. A list of 150 or so TCR beta chains associated with cytomegalovirus was given.

The donors were in the roughly 130-subject validation cohort; that cohort was separate from the roughly 680-subject first cohort. Sequencing used immunoSEQ multiplex PCR; TCRdb keeps in-frame clones, though not all of them. The table records about 150,000 clones, roughly 86% of them present only once. CDR1 and CDR2 from the germline V gene are SGHVS and FNYEAQ. Trimming cost V 7 bases and J 5 bases; bases outside gene matches: 16. This CDR3 spans 16 amino acids. Source material: PBMCs. This clonotype was sampled from a man younger than 35 in good health and CMV-seropositive. V gene TRBV7-6 combines with J gene TRBJ1-1; 7 positions match TRBD1. The CDR3 region is CASIRSTIGQETEAFF. The CDR3 DNA reads as TGTGCCAGCATTAGGTCTACCATCGGACAGGAGACTGAAGCTTTCTTT.